This T cell receptor beta chain was captured in a study of vaccination effects on CD4 cells after COVID-19. Whole-study context: Samples collected post-vaccine were obtained a median of 72 days after the second dose.

Study-level results: Late after vaccination, infection- and vaccine-induced clones showed marked clonal contraction. Convalescent patients were scarce, and early post-infection timepoints were absent.

This clone has more than one count but fewer than ten. Antigen: not known. The CDR3 has 16 residues. CDR1 is MGHRA and CDR2 is YSYEKL in the germline V gene. V lost 2 bases, J lost 6 bases, and 9 bases stayed unmatched. Peptide-pool stimulation followed by sequencing identified expanded antigen-specific CD4+ clonotypes in the ViraFEST assay. Following 10 days of culture, CD4+ T cells were isolated. Participants each got two BNT162b2 or mRNA-1273 vaccine doses. Wells each received 1.8 million or so PBMC, cultured with 10 IU/ml IL-2 and about 9.3 ug/ml peptides. This table comes from immunoSEQ multiplex PCR, and its TCRdb copy is limited to in-frame clones, with some not included. The sample lists nearly 30,000 clones, roughly four fifths occurring once.

V and J are TRBV4-1 and TRBJ1-5, with 8 bases aligning to TRBD1. The starting material was CD4+ T cells from PBMCs cultured with HCoV-229E spike peptides, obtained after COVID-19 vaccination. The TCR was taken from a human donor who received a COVID-19 vaccine. The CDR3 protein is CASSQPGQGIGQPQHF. DNA of the CDR3: TGCGCCAGCAGCCAACCCGGACAGGGTATCGGTCAGCCCCAGCATTTT.